This TCR beta chain was found in a study of shared clonotypes between healthy human individuals. Looking at the study overall: The donor group consisted of a couple of women and three men, aged 18 to 49.

Assay used: immunoSEQ multiplex PCR; TCRdb lists only in-frame clones, some missing. The table includes about 590,000 clones, nearly 97% detected once. Germline V gene sequence: CDR1 SGDLS, CDR2 YYNGEE. V shed 0 bases and J shed 0 bases, with 7 bases lying between them. The CDR3 length is 14 residues. As defined, naive CD8 cells were CD45RO-negative and positively selected for CCR7, with terminally differentiated effector memory CD45RA+ cells excluded. A remark on this clone: The same CDR3 arises from other DNA sequences in this sample as well.

The source of this sequence is a woman younger than 45 in good health. The gene calls are TRBV9 and TRBJ2-7; D gene unclear. The sample consisted of naive CD8+ T cells sorted from blood. CDR3 sequence: CASSVAVGSYEQYF. CDR3 coding DNA: TGTGCCAGCAGCGTAGCCGTGGGCTCCTACGAGCAGTACTTC.